This T cell receptor beta chain is drawn from a study of T cell responses to AZD1222 COVID-19 vaccine. General observations from the study: Nearly half of spike-specific TCRs reportedly target unmutated variant regions. No repertoire was sampled before or during the peak T cell response, only after it. A mostly white British donor set with more females was recruited, and clonal diversity was possibly underestimated. Increases in Spike-specific TCR breadth and depth were seen after two AZD1222 doses.

This clone was seen a few times. Its antigen is as yet unknown. Sequenced by immunoSEQ multiplex PCR; TCRdb stores in-frame clones only, minus some. The sample shows about 160,000 clones, roughly 90% of them seen only once. This CDR3 region has 13 residues. J gave up 3 bases and V 7 bases, and 4 bases lay outside the gene matches. The germline V gene has CDR1 MNHEY and CDR2 SVGAGI. Sample: peripheral blood, taken 28 days after the second AZD1222 dose. The sequence was obtained from an adult who received the AZD1222 COVID-19 vaccine. V is TRBV6-5 and J is TRBJ2-7; 9 nucleotides align to TRBD1. The DNA of the CDR3 is TGTGCCAGCACCCCGGGACAGGGCTACGAGCAGTACTTC. Its translation is CASTPGQGYEQYF.